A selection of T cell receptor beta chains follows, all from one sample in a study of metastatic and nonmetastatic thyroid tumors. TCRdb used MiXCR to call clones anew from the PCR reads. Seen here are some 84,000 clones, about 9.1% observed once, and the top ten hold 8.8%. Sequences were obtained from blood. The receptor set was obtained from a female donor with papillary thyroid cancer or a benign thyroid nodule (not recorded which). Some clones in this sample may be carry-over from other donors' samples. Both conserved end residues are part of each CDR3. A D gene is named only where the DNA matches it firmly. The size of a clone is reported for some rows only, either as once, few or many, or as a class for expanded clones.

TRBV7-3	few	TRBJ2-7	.	CASSPWGVRQYF	TGTGCCAGCAGCCCCTGGGGGGTACGGCAGTACTTC
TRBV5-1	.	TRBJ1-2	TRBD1	CASSPTGYTDGYTF	TGCGCCAGCAGCCCGACAGGGTACACTGATGGCTACACCTTC
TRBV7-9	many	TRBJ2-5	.	CASSLAGALGETQYF	TGTGCCAGCAGCTTAGCCGGGGCCCTCGGGGAGACCCAGTACTTC
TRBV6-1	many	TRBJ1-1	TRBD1	CASRTDRGPTEAFF	TGTGCCAGCAGGACCGACAGGGGGCCCACTGAAGCTTTCTTT
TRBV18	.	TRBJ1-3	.	CASSEGPGNTIYF	TGTGCCAGCTCGGAAGGGCCTGGAAACACCATATATTTT
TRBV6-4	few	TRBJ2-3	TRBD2	CASSDGRGAPDTQYF	TGTGCCAGCAGTGACGGGCGGGGGGCCCCAGATACGCAGTATTTT
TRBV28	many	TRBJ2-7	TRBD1	CASLPWGQGIYEQYF	TGTGCCAGTCTTCCTTGGGGACAGGGGATCTACGAGCAGTACTTC
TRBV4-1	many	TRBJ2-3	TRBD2	CASSQVLAGGASTDTQYF	TGCGCCAGCAGCCAAGTACTAGCGGGGGGCGCTAGCACAGATACGCAGTATTTT
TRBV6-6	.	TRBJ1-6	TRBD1	CASGITGEHNSPLHF	TGTGCCAGCGGAATTACAGGGGAGCATAATTCACCCCTCCACTTT
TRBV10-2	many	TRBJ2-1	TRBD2	CASSLFSSGSYNEQFF	TGCGCCAGCAGCCTATTTTCTAGCGGATCCTACAATGAGCAGTTCTTC
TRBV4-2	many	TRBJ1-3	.	CASSQDLPPNSGNTIYF	TGTGCCAGCAGCCAAGATCTTCCGCCAAACTCTGGAAACACCATATATTTT
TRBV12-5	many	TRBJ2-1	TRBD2	CASGLATRWAGVRSYNEQFF	TGTGCTAGTGGTTTGGCAACCCGGTGGGCGGGGGTAAGGTCCTACAATGAGCAGTTCTTC
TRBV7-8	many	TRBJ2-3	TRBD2	CASNRLAGVTDTQYF	TGTGCCAGCAACCGACTAGCGGGGGTCACAGATACGCAGTATTTT
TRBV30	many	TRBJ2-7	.	CAWSGYRGGEQYF	TGTGCCTGGAGTGGATACCGAGGGGGCGAGCAGTACTTC
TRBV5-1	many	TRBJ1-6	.	CASSLNRQANSPLHF	TGCGCCAGCAGCTTGAATCGTCAGGCCAATTCACCCCTCCACTTT
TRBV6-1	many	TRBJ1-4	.	CASSPRGGPNEKLFF	TGTGCCAGCAGTCCTCGGGGGGGACCTAATGAAAAACTGTTTTTT
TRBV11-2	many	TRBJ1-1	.	CASSPLGYRITEAFF	TGTGCCAGCAGCCCCCTGGGATACCGGATCACTGAAGCTTTCTTT
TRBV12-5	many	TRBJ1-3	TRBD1	CASGFGDSRSGNTIYF	TGTGCTAGTGGTTTCGGGGACAGCCGATCTGGAAACACCATATATTTT
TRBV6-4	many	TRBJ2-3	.	CASSVDSTDTQYF	TGTGCCAGCAGTGTAGATAGCACAGATACGCAGTATTTT
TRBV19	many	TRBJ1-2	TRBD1	CASSTHRDRENYGYTF	TGTGCCAGTAGCACACACCGGGACAGGGAAAACTATGGCTACACCTTC
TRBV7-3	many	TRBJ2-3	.	CASSDSLTDTQYF	TGTGCCAGCAGCGATAGTCTCACAGATACGCAGTATTTT
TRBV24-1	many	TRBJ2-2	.	CATRNSNTGELFF	TGTGCCACCAGGAACAGCAACACCGGGGAGCTGTTTTTT